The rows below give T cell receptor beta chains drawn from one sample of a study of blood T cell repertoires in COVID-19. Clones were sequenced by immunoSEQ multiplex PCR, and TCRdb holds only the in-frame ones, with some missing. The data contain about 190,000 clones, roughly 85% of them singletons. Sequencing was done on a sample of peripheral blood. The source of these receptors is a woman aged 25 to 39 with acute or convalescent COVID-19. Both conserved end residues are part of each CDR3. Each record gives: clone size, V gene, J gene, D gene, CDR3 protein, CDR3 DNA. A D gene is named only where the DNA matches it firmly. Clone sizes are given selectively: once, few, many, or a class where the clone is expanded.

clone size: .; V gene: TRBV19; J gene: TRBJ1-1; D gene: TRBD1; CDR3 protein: CASRKDRGNTEAFF; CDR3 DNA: TGTGCCAGTAGGAAAGACAGGGGCAACACTGAAGCTTTCTTT
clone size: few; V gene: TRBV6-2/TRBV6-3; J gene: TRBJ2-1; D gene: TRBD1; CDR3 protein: CASSYPPDRVNEQFF; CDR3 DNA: TGTGCCAGCAGTTACCCCCCGGACAGGGTTAATGAGCAGTTCTTC
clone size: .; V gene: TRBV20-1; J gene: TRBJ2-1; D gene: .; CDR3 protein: CSAELNEQFF; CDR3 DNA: TGCAGTGCTGAACTGAATGAGCAGTTCTTC
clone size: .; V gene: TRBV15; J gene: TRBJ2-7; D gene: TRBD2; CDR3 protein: CATGYGGSSYEQYF; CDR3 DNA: TGTGCCACCGGGTATGGCGGGAGTTCATACGAGCAGTACTTC
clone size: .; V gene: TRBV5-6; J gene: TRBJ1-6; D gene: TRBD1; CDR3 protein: CASSATGGSNSPLHF; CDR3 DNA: TGTGCCAGCAGCGCGACAGGGGGTTCTAATTCACCCCTCCACTTT
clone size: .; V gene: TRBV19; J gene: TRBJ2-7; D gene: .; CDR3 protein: CASSGGSHTYEQYF; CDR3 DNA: TGTGCCAGTTCGGGCGGGTCCCACACCTACGAGCAGTACTTC
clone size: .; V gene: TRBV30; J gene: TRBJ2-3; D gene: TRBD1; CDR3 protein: CAWMAGTGPTDTQYF; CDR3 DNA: TGTGCCTGGATGGCGGGGACAGGTCCCACAGATACGCAGTATTTT
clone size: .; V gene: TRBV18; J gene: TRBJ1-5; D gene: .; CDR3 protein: CASSVAAGAGQPQHF; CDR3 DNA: TGTGCCAGCTCAGTAGCAGCAGGGGCCGGTCAGCCCCAGCATTTT
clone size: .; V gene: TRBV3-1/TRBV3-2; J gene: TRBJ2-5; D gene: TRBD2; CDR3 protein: CASSPTGLAARTQYF; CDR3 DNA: TGTGCCAGCAGCCCGACGGGGCTAGCGGCCAGGACCCAGTACTTC
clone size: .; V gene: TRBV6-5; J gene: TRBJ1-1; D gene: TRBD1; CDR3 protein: CASSGTVNTEAFF; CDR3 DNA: TGTGCCAGCAGCGGGACAGTGAACACTGAAGCTTTCTTT
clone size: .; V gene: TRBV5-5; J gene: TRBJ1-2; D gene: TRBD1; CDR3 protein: CASSEDRGNYGYTF; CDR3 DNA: TGTGCCAGCAGCGAGGACAGGGGTAACTATGGCTACACCTTC
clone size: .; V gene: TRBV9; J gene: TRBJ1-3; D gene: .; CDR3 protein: CASSVQGRSGNTIYF; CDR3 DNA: TGTGCCAGCAGCGTCCAGGGGCGCTCTGGAAACACCATATATTTT
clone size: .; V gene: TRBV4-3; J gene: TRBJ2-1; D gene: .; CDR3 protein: CASSQESDLPYNEQFF; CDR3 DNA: TGCGCCAGCAGCCAGGAGTCCGACTTACCTTACAATGAGCAGTTCTTC
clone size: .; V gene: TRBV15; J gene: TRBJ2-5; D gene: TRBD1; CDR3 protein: CATSRRGTGGMSETQYF; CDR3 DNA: TGTGCCACCAGCAGAAGGGGGACAGGGGGCATGTCAGAGACCCAGTACTTC
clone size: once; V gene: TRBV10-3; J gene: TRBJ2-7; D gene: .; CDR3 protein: CAIRGAGENYEQYF; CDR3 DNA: TGTGCCATCAGGGGGGCGGGGGAGAATTACGAGCAGTACTTC
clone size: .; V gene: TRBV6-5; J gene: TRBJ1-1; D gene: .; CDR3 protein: CASSPKRTVNTEAFF; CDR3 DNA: TGTGCCAGCAGTCCTAAACGGACAGTGAACACTGAAGCTTTCTTT
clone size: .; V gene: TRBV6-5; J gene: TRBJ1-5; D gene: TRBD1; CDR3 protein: CASSPDRVQPQHF; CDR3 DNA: TGTGCCAGCAGTCCAGACAGGGTTCAGCCCCAGCATTTT